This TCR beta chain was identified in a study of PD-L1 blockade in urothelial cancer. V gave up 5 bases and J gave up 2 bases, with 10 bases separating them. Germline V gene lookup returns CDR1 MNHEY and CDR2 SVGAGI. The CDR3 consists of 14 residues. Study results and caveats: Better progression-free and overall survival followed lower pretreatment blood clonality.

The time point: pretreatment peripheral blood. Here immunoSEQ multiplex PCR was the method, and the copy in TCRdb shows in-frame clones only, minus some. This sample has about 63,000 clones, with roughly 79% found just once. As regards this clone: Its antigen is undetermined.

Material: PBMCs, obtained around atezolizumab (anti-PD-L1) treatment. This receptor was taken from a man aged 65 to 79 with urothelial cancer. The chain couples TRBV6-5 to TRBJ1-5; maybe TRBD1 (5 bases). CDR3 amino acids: CASSASQGNQPQHF. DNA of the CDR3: TGTGCCAGCAGTGCCTCACAGGGCAATCAGCCCCAGCATTTT.